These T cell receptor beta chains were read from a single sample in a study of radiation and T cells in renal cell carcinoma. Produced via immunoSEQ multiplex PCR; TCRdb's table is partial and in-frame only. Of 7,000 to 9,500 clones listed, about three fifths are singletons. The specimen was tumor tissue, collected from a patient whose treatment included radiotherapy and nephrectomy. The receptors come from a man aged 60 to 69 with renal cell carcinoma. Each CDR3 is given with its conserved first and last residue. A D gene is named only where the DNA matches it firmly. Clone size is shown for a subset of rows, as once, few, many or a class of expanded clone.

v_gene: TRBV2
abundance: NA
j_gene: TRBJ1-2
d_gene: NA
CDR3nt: TGTGCCAGCAGTGAGACCGGACAGATGGGTGGCTACACCTTC
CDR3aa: CASSETGQMGGYTF

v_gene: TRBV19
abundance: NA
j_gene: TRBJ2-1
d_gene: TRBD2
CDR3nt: TGTGCCAGTAGTATCCCCCTGGGGGGGGGAAACAATGAGCAGTTCTTC
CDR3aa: CASSIPLGGGNNEQFF

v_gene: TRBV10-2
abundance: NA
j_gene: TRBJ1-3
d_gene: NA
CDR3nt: TGCGCCAGCAGTCCGGCGCGGGTAGGCTCTGGAAACACCATATATTTT
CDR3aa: CASSPARVGSGNTIYF

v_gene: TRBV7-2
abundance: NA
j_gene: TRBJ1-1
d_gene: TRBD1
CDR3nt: TGTGCCAGCAGCTTAGAAGCAGGGGGAGGGGGGACTGAAGCTTTCTTT
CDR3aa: CASSLEAGGGGTEAFF

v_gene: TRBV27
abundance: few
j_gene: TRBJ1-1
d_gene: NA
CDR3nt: TGTGCCAGCAGTTTATACCAGGGTCTTGAAGCTTTCTTT
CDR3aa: CASSLYQGLEAFF

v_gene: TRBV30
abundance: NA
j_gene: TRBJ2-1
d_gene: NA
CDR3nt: TGTGCCTGGAGTGTGGGCGGGTGGCGGGTCTTC
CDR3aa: CAWSVGGWRVF

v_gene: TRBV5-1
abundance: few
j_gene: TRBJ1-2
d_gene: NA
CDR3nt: TGCGCCAGCAGCTTGGAGAACGTCTATGGCTACACCTTC
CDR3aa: CASSLENVYGYTF

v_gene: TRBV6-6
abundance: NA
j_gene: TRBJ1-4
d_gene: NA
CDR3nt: TGTGCCAGCAGTTACCGAGAGGGGAGCGAAAAACTGTTTTTT
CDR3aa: CASSYREGSEKLFF

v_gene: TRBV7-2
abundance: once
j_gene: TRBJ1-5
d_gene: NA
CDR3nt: TGTGCCAGCAGCCTAGGGGCGGCTCAGCCCCAGCATTTT
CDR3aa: CASSLGAAQPQHF

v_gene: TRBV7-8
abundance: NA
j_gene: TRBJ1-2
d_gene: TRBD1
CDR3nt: TGTGCCAGCAGCCAAGCCAGGGGGCGAATCTATGGCTACACCTTC
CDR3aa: CASSQARGRIYGYTF

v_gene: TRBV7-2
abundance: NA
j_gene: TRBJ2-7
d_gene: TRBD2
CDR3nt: TGTGCCAGCAGCCGGAGCGGGAGCTCCTACGAGCAGTACTTC
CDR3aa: CASSRSGSSYEQYF

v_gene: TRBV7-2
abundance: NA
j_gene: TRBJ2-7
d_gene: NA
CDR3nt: TGTGCCAGCAGTTCTATGGTGGGTGACGAGCAGTACTTC
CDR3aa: CASSSMVGDEQYF

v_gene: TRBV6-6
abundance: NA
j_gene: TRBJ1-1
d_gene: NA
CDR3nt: TGTGCCAGCAGCCCCCGACCCTCGGGGGAAGCTTTCTTT
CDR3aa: CASSPRPSGEAFF

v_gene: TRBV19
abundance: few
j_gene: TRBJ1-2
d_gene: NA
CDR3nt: TGTGCCAGTAGTATAGTATCTGGGGGCGCAGGAGGCTACACCTTC
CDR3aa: CASSIVSGGAGGYTF

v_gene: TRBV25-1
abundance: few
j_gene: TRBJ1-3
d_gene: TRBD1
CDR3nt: TGTGCCAGCGCCCAGGGGGCTGGAAACACCATATATTTT
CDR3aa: CASAQGAGNTIYF

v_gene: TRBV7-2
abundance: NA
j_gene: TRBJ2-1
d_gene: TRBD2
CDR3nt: TGTGCCAGCAGCTTAGGACTAGCGGGAACCCACAATGAGCAGTTCTTC
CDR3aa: CASSLGLAGTHNEQFF

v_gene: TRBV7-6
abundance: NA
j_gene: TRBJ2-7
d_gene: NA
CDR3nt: TGTGCCAGCAGCTTAGGGGAAGACGAGCAGTACTTC
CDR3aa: CASSLGEDEQYF

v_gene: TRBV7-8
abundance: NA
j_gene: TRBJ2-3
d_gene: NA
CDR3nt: TGTGCCAGCAGCTTAGGGAGGGGACGTGGCACAGATACGCAGTATTTT
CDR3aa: CASSLGRGRGTDTQYF

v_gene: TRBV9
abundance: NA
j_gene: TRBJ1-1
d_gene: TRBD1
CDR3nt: TGTGCCAGCAGCCCCCGACAGGGAACGGGGACTGAAGCTTTCTTT
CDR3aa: CASSPRQGTGTEAFF

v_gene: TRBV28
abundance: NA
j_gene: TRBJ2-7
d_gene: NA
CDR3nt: TGTGCCAGCAGTTTACGGGGGTCCCAAGGAGAAACTTTCTACGAGCAGTACTTC
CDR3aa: CASSLRGSQGETFYEQYF

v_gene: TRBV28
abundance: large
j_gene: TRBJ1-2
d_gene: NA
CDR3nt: TGTGCCAGCAGTTTGGGCTCGGAATACTATGGCTACACCTTC
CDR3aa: CASSLGSEYYGYTF

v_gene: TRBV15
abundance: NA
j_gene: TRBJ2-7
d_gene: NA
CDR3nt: TGTGCCACCAGCAGAGAAGGCTCCGCCGACGAGCAGTACTTC
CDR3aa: CATSREGSADEQYF

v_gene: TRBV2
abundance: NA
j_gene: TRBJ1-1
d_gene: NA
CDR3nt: TGTGCCAGCAGCGAAAGTCCAGGGAGAAGGACTGAAGCTTTCTTT
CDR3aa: CASSESPGRRTEAFF

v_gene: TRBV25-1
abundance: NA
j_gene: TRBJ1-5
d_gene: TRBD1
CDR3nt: TGTGCCAGTTCGGGACAGTTTAATCAGCCCCAGCATTTT
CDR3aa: CASSGQFNQPQHF

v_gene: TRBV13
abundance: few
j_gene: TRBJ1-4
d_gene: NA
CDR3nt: TGTGCCAGCAGCCCCCGGAGGACAAATGAAAAACTGTTTTTT
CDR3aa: CASSPRRTNEKLFF

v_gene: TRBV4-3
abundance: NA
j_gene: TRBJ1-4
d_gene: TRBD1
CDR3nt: TGCGCCAGCAGCCAAGCACCGGGACAGCTCTTTTTT
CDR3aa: CASSQAPGQLFF

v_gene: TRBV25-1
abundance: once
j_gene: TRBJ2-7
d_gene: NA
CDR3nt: TGTGCCAGCACCCCGTCTGAGGTTGGGAAGCAGTACTTC
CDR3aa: CASTPSEVGKQYF

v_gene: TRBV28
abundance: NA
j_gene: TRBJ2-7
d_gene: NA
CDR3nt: TGTGCCAGCAAGGTGACCCATTCCTACGAGCAGTACTTC
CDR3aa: CASKVTHSYEQYF

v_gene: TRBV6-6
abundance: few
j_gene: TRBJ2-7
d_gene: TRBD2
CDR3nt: TGTGCCAGCAGCCGCGGACTAGCGGGAGTGGCCTACGAGCAGTACTTC
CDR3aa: CASSRGLAGVAYEQYF

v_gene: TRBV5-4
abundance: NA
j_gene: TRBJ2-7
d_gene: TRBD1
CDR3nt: TGTGCCAGCAGCTTCGACAGGGCAGTAACCGAGCAGTACTTC
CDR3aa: CASSFDRAVTEQYF

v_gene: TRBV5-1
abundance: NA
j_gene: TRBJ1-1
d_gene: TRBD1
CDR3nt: TGCGCCAGCAGCCTAGGACAGGGGGCCGCTGAAGCTTTCTTT
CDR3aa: CASSLGQGAAEAFF

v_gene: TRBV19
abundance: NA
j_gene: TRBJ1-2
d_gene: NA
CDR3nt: TGTGCCAGTATGGAGGGTATTGGTGGCTATGGCTACACCTTC
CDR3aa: CASMEGIGGYGYTF

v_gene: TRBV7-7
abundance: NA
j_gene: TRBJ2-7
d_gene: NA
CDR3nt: TGTGCCAGCAGCTTAGGTCCGAACTACGAGCAGTACTTC
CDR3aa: CASSLGPNYEQYF

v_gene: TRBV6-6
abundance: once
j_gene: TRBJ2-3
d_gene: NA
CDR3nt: TGTGCCAGCAGTGGCCCGACTAGCACAGATACGCAGTATTTT
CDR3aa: CASSGPTSTDTQYF

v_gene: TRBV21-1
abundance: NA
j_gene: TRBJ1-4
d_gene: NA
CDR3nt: TGTGCCAGCAGCGTAAGTTCGGGTCTTGGAGAAAAACTGTTTTTT
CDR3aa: CASSVSSGLGEKLFF

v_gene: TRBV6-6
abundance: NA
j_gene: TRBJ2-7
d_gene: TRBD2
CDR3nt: TGTGCCAGCAGTTCTCTAGCCCGGGAGGGAGAGCAGTACTTC
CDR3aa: CASSSLAREGEQYF

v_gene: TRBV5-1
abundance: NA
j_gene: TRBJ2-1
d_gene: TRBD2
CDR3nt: TGCGCCAGCAGACAGACTAGCGGGACGAGGGATGAGCAGTTCTTC
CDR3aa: CASRQTSGTRDEQFF

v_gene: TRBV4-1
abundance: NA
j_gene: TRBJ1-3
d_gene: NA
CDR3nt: TGCGCCAGCAGCCAAGAAAGAACAGGGAGAAGTTTGAGGGGAAACACCATATATTTT
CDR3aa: CASSQERTGRSLRGNTIYF

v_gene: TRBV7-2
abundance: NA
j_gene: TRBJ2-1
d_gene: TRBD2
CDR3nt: TGTGCCAGCTGTATCTCCGGGACTACCTACAATGAGCAGTTCTTC
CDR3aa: CASCISGTTYNEQFF

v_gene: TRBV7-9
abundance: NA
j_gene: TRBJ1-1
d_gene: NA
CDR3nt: TGTGCCAGCAGCCTCCGGACCCTGGGAACTGAAGCTTTCTTT
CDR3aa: CASSLRTLGTEAFF

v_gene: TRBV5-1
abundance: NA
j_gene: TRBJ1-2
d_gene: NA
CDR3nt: TGCGCCAGCAGCTTAGGCCCGGGGGGGCAGACTAACTATGGCTACACCTTC
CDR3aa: CASSLGPGGQTNYGYTF

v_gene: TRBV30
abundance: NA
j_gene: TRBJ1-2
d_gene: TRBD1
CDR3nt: TGTGCCTGGAGTGCTGACAGGGGTGGCTACACCTTC
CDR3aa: CAWSADRGGYTF

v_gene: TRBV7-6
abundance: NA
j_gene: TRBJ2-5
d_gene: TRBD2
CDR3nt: TGTGCCAGCCGGGAGACTAGCGCCGAGACCCAGTACTTC
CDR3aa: CASRETSAETQYF

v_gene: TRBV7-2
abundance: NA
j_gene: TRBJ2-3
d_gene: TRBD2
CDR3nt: TGTGCCAGCAGCTTATCCCTAGCGGGAGATACGCAGTATTTT
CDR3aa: CASSLSLAGDTQYF

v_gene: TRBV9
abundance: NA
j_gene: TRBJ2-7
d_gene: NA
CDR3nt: TGTGCCAGCAGCGTAACCCCCTCCTACGAGCAGTACTTC
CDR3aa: CASSVTPSYEQYF

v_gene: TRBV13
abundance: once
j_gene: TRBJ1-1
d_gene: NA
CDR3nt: TGTGCCAGCAGCGTAGACATGAACACTGAAGCTTTCTTT
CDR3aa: CASSVDMNTEAFF

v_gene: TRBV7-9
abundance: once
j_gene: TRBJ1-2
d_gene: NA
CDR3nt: TGTGCCAGCAGCTTAGCGCGGCTACAGCCCTATGGCTACACCTTC
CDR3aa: CASSLARLQPYGYTF

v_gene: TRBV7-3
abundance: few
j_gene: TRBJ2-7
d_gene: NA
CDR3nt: TGCGCCAGCAGCCAAGTCGGCTCCTACGAGCAGTACTTC
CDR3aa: CASSQVGSYEQYF

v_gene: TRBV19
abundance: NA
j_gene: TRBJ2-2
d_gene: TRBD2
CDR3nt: TGTGCCAGTAAAAGGACTAGCGGCACCGGGGAGCTGTTTTTT
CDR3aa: CASKRTSGTGELFF

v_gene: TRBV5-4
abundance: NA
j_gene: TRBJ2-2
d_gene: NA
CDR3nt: TGTGCCAGCAGCTTGGCTGGGAACACCGGGGAGCTGTTTTTT
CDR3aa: CASSLAGNTGELFF

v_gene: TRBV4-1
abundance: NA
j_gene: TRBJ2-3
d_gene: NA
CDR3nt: TGCGCCAGCACATCGAGGGCAGGAAGCACAGATACGCAGTATTTT
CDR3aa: CASTSRAGSTDTQYF

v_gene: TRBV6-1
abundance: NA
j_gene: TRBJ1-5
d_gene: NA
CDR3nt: TGTGCCAGCAGTGACAGCAATCAGCCCCAGCATTTT
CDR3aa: CASSDSNQPQHF

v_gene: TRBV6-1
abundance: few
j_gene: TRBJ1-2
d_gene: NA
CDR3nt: TGTGCCAGCAGTCCCGACGGTACTTATGGCTACACCTTC
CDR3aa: CASSPDGTYGYTF

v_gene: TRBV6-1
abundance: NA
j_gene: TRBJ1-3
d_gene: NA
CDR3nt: TGTGCCAGCAGTCGGGTCGGAGGATCTGGAAACACCATATATTTT
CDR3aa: CASSRVGGSGNTIYF

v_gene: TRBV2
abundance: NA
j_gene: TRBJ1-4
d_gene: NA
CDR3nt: TGTGCCAGCAGACGGACGGATGCAACTAATGAAAAACTGTTTTTT
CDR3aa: CASRRTDATNEKLFF

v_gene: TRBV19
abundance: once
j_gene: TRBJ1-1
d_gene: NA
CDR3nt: TGTGCCAGTAGCCTGGGGGGGAGGGGAACTGAAGCTTTCTTT
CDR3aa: CASSLGGRGTEAFF

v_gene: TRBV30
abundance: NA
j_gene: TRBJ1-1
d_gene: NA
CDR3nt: TGTGCCTGGAGTGTAGGGTACTTCAGATTCTTT
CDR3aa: CAWSVGYFRFF

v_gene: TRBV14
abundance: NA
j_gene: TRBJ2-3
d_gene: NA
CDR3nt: TGTGCCAGCAGCCAAGTAGCATATACGCAGTATTTT
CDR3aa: CASSQVAYTQYF

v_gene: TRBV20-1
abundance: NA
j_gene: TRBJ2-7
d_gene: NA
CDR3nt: TGCAGTGCTGACTTTTACGAGCAGTACTTC
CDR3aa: CSADFYEQYF

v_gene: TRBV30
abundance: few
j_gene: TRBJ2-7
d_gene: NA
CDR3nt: TGTGCCTGGAGTGATTTGTGGGACATCGACTCCTACGAGCAGTACTTC
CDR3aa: CAWSDLWDIDSYEQYF